Each of the 30 T cell receptor beta chains below was sequenced from the same sample in a study of vaccination effects on CD4 cells after COVID-19 (dated by TCRdb to the early 2020s). In the ViraFEST assay, PBMC were stimulated with viral peptide pools, and TCR sequencing was then used to find antigen-specific CD4+ T cell clonotypes based on their expansion. After about 10 days of culture, CD4+ T cells were isolated with the EasySep CD4+ T cell isolation kit. Two doses of either the BNT162b2 or the mRNA-1273 mRNA SARS-CoV-2 vaccine were administered to participants. Their antigen targets remain unknown. Library creation used the immunoSEQ multiplex PCR assay. Here the immuneACCESS table is served through TCRdb, limited to in-frame sequences with V and J called. Missing clones are a known gap in these copies; in checked studies unresolved V genes cover under half, and the rest lacks a known reason. The sample data list 25,000 to 30,000 clones, and roughly four fifths of these were observed just once. Jointly, the top ten make up about 14% of the sample.

The sequences come from CD4+ T cells from PBMCs cultured with HCoV-229E spike peptides, collected after COVID-19 vaccination. The cell subset or site label for this specimen denotes: HCoV-229E spike overlapping peptide pool stimulation. Every receptor here comes from a human donor who received a COVID-19 vaccine.

This clone has a single count. The CDR3 here is CASSVSGPPGPNSPLHF. The CDR3 DNA sequence: TGTGCCAGCAGCGTAAGTGGGCCGCCCGGGCCCAATTCACCCCTCCACTTT. V gene TRBV9 combines with J gene TRBJ1-6; D is uncertain. The germline gives CDR1 SGDLS, CDR2 YYNGEE. V lost 1 base, J lost 7 bases, and 18 bases lay in between. The CDR3 runs to 17 residues.

This clone was recorded only once. The rearrangement links TRBV5-1 to TRBJ2-3, with 14 bases lining up with TRBD2. V lost 5 bases, J lost 2 bases, and 4 bases stayed unmatched. Germline CDR1 and CDR2: SGHRS and YFSETQ. The length of the CDR3 is 16 residues. This CDR3 is CASRPGLAGDTDTQYF. The CDR3 DNA follows: TGCGCCAGCAGGCCGGGACTAGCGGGGGACACAGATACGCAGTATTTT.

This clone was detected only a few times. This rearrangement joins TRBV6-8 to TRBJ1-4; D gene unclear. The CDR3 has 18 residues. V lost 2 bases, J lost 0 bases, and 16 bases lay in between. Germline assignment: CDR1 MNHGY and CDR2 SAAAGT. The CDR3 DNA is TGTGCCAGCAGTTACATACGGATCCCTACTCCAACTAATGAAAAACTGTTTTTT. Amino acid sequence: CASSYIRIPTPTNEKLFF.

The chain is built from TRBV4-2 and TRBJ2-5; D unresolved. V dropped 0 bases and J dropped 5 bases, with 10 bases sitting between them. Per germline, CDR1 LGHNA and CDR2 YNFKEQ. CDR3 size: 14 residues. CDR3 amino acids: CASSQDLGSETQYF. The CDR3 bases are TGTGCCAGCAGCCAAGATTTGGGGTCGGAGACCCAGTACTTC.

The chain couples TRBV7-6 to TRBJ2-3; 11 nucleotides agree with TRBD1. Per germline, CDR1 SGHVS and CDR2 FNYEAQ. The trim removed 4 bases at V and 6 bases at J, leaving 6 bases unmatched. CDR3 length: 15 amino acids. This chain's CDR3 is CASSSRTGGGDTQYF. The CDR3 bases are TGTGCCAGCAGCTCGAGGACAGGGGGCGGGGATACGCAGTATTTT.

The gene calls are TRBV5-4 and TRBJ1-1; the D gene is possibly TRBD1 (6 bases). This CDR3 is 12 amino acids long. The V end was cut by 2 bases, the J end by 11 bases, with 13 bases between. The germline gives CDR1 SGHNT, CDR2 YYREEE (reference sequence). The CDR3 coding sequence is TGTGCCAGCAGCTTATCGGGCCAGGGGGCTTTCTTT. This gives the protein CASSLSGQGAFF.

CDR3: CASSFGQVYGYTF. Here the CDR3 DNA reads TGTGCCAGCAGCTTCGGACAGGTCTATGGCTACACCTTC. The chain is built from TRBV5-4 and TRBJ1-2, with 7 positions matching TRBD1. This CDR3 has 13 amino acids. Germline V gene sequence: CDR1 SGHNT, CDR2 YYREEE (reference sequence). With 2 bases clipped from V and 4 bases from J, the junction kept 2 bases outside the gene matches.

The chain combines TRBV6-5 with TRBJ1-1; TRBD1 is a possible D gene (5 bases). This CDR3 has 14 amino acids. Trimming removed 0 bases from V and 7 bases from J, with 12 bases in between. CDR1 MNHEY and CDR2 SVGAGI come from the germline V gene. DNA for the CDR3: TGTGCCAGCAGTTACTCGGGGCCTCAAAATGAAGCTTTCTTT. Translation gives CASSYSGPQNEAFF.

This clone came up once. The rearrangement joins TRBV11-2 to TRBJ2-5; 10 bases match TRBD2. With 5 bases clipped from V and 5 bases from J, the junction kept 8 bases outside the gene matches. Germline CDR1 and CDR2: SGHAT and FQNNGV. The CDR3 totals 15 residues. This CDR3 is CASSTLAGDSETQYF. CDR3 sequence (DNA): TGTGCCAGCAGCACTCTAGCGGGGGACTCGGAGACCCAGTACTTC.

The V call is TRBV6-5, the J call TRBJ1-2; D unresolved. Trimming cost V 0 bases and J 5 bases, with 7 bases left between them. This CDR3 spans 13 amino acids. Germline lookup yields CDR1 MNHEY and CDR2 SVGAGI. CDR3 sequence reads: CASSYSTSYGYTF. The CDR3 DNA reads TGTGCCAGCAGTTACTCTACAAGTTATGGCTACACCTTC.

The rearrangement joins TRBV5-1 to TRBJ2-5; D is perhaps TRBD1 (6 bases). Germline CDR1 is SGHRS and CDR2 is YFSETQ. CDR3 length equals 15 residues. The V and J ends lost 0 bases and 3 bases respectively, with 12 bases between them. The CDR3 region is CASSLDAGQKETQYF. The CDR3 DNA reads as TGCGCCAGCAGCTTGGATGCCGGACAGAAAGAGACCCAGTACTTC. Full variable domain (missing parts from reference TRBV5-1 and TRBJ2-5): KAGVTQTPRYLIKTRGQQVTLSCSPISGHRSVSWYQQTPGQGLQFLFEYFSETQRNKGNFPGRFSGRQFSNSRSEMNVSTLELGDSALYLCASSLDAGQKETQYFGPGTRLLVL.

The chain links TRBV9 to TRBJ2-3, with 7 bases matching TRBD2. Germline trimming cut 3 bases from V and 4 bases from J; bases unmatched to any gene: 14. From germline, CDR1 is SGDLS and CDR2 YYNGEE. CDR3 length equals 17 residues. The CDR3, as DNA: TGTGCCAGCAGCGCCGGGATTACTAGCGTTTCCCCAGATACGCAGTATTTT. Its protein product is CASSAGITSVSPDTQYF.

The chain links TRBV12-3 or TRBV12-4 to TRBJ2-7; D gene uncertain. The germline V and J ends were trimmed by 3 bases and 0 bases, with 6 bases remaining between them. The CDR3 length is 13 residues. This chain's CDR3 is CASSFLSSYEQYF. CDR3 DNA sequence: TGTGCCAGCAGTTTCTTGAGCTCCTACGAGCAGTACTTC.

In its sample, this clone was seen a few times. The chain is built from TRBV7-9 and TRBJ1-5; the D is unclear. The CDR3 spans 14 residues. V shed 1 base and J shed 7 bases, with 11 bases lying between them. The germline V gene has CDR1 SEHNR and CDR2 FQNEAQ (reference sequence). The CDR3 DNA follows: TGTGCCAGCAGCTTAGATCTGGGAGGACAGCCCCAGCATTTT. Amino acids: CASSLDLGGQPQHF. Full variable domain (rest looked up from reference TRBV7-9 and TRBJ1-5): DTGVSQNPRHKITKRGQNVTFRCDPISEHNRLYWYRQTLGQGPEFLTYFQNEAQLEKSRLLSDRFSAERPKGSFSTLEIQRTEQGDSAMYLCASSLDLGGQPQHFGDGTRLSIL.

This clone rates as medium-sized. This chain links TRBV27 with TRBJ1-5, with D maybe TRBD1 (6 bases). CDR1 is MNHEY and CDR2 is SMNVEV in the germline V gene (reference sequence). Trimming removed 8 bases at V and 0 bases at J, with 14 bases between. The CDR3 covers 15 residues. The chain's CDR3 is CASQSGQTSNQPQHF. As DNA, the CDR3 is TGTGCCAGCCAATCGGGACAAACTAGCAATCAGCCCCAGCATTTT.

The chain couples TRBV19 to TRBJ1-1; no reliable D call. Between the trimmed V and J ends, which lost 1 base and 3 bases, there was a span of 9 bases. Germline V lookup: CDR1 LNHDA, CDR2 SQIVND (reference sequence). The CDR3 spans 14 residues. The CDR3 sequence: CASSIGRRDTEAFF. CDR3 DNA: TGTGCCAGTAGTATAGGGCGAAGGGACACTGAAGCTTTCTTT.

The V call is TRBV6-1, the J call TRBJ2-5; 8 bases map to TRBD2. This CDR3 spans 15 amino acids. Trimming took 2 bases from V and 3 from J; bases not matched to a gene: 5. The germline CDR1 and CDR2 sequences are MNHNS and SASEGT. CDR3 nucleotides: TGTGCCAGCAGTGAACTAGCGGGTCAGGAAGAGACCCAGTACTTC. This codes for CASSELAGQEETQYF.

The chain carries TRBV7-8 and TRBJ1-5; D may be TRBD1 (5 bases). Germline CDR1 reads SGHVS; CDR2 reads FQNEAQ. The CDR3 consists of 15 residues. V lost 3 bases and J lost 7, with 16 bases in between. The CDR3 is CASSFDRQGGQPQHF. CDR3 in DNA: TGTGCCAGCAGCTTTGATAGGCAGGGTGGCCAGCCCCAGCATTTT.

V and J are TRBV28 and TRBJ1-1; a possible D gene is TRBD1 (5 bases). The CDR3 is 13 amino acids. V gave up 11 bases and J gave up 4 bases, with 17 bases separating them. The V gene's germline CDR1 is MDHEN and CDR2 SYDVKM. The CDR3 DNA reads TGTGCCTTGAGACGGGAGGGGATCACTGAAGCTTTCTTT. Translated: CALRREGITEAFF. Together with reference TRBV28 and TRBJ1-1, the CDR3 gives the full variable domain: DVKVTQSSRYLVKRTGEKVFLECVQDMDHENMFWYRQDPGLGLRLIYFSYDVKMKEKGDIPEGYSVSREKKERFSLILESASTNQTSMYLCALRREGITEAFFGQGTRLTVV.

This chain uses TRBV29-1 with TRBJ1-4; weak D call: TRBD1 (6 bases). V was clipped by 5 bases and J by 4 bases, with 11 bases between them. The length of the CDR3 is 13 residues. Per the germline V gene, CDR1 is SQVTM and CDR2 is ANQGSEA. CDR3 DNA: TGCAGCGTTCAGGACAGCATTAATGAAAAACTGTTTTTT. This translates into CSVQDSINEKLFF.

The chain combines TRBV7-9 with TRBJ2-7; 9 positions agree with TRBD1. From germline, CDR1 is SEHNR and CDR2 FQNEAQ (reference sequence). The CDR3 covers 16 residues. J was trimmed by 0 bases and V by 1 base; bases with no gene match: 4. DNA for the CDR3: TGTGCCAGCAGCTTAGTTAGGACAGGGGTCTCCTACGAGCAGTACTTC. Translation gives CASSLVRTGVSYEQYF.

CDR3 sequence (DNA): TGTGCCAGCAGCCGTAGCGTCAATGAGCAGTTCTTC. Translating gives CASSRSVNEQFF. The genes are TRBV7-9 and TRBJ2-1; a weak D match, TRBD2 (5 bases). V was shortened by 5 bases and J by 6 bases, with 8 bases between the two germline ends. CDR3 length equals 12 residues. CDR1 is SEHNR and CDR2 is FQNEAQ in the germline V gene (reference sequence).

By sample share, this clone is medium-sized (0.01 to 0.1%). This chain connects TRBV7-9 to TRBJ1-3; D uncertain. Trimming took 5 bases from V and 2 from J, leaving 4 bases between them. The germline V gene encodes CDR1 SEHNR and CDR2 FQNEAQ (reference sequence). The CDR3 covers 12 residues. The CDR3 spells CASSPTGNTIYF. The CDR3 DNA follows: TGTGCCAGCAGCCCGACTGGAAACACCATATATTTT.

This chain uses TRBV27 with TRBJ2-2; no reliable D call. The V and J ends lost 2 bases and 9 bases respectively, with 7 bases between them. CDR3 length equals 12 residues. CDR1 MNHEY and CDR2 SMNVEV come from the germline V gene (reference sequence). The CDR3 protein is CASSLMGRELFF. CDR3 sequence (DNA): TGTGCCAGCAGTTTAATGGGCCGGGAGCTGTTTTTT.

The chain employs TRBV10-2 and TRBJ2-7; D is uncertain. The CDR3 contains 11 residues. Per the germline V gene, CDR1 is WSHSY and CDR2 is SAAADI. V lost 8 bases, J lost 4 bases, and 9 bases lay in between. This CDR3 is CASSWEYEQYF. The CDR3 coding sequence is TGCGCCAGCTCTTGGGAATACGAGCAGTACTTC.

V usage is TRBV6-5 and J usage is TRBJ1-5; possible D gene TRBD1, 5 bases. Deletions cut 8 bases from V and 0 bases from J, with 14 bases between. The CDR3 covers 15 residues. Germline assignment: CDR1 MNHEY and CDR2 SVGAGI. The chain's CDR3 is CASGSSGNSNQPQHF. DNA of the CDR3: TGTGCCAGCGGCAGCTCAGGGAATAGCAATCAGCCCCAGCATTTT.

This clone came up a few times. The chain carries TRBV5-4 and TRBJ1-2, with D tentatively TRBD1 (6 bases). The CDR3 runs 16 residues. Germline V gives CDR1 SGHNT, CDR2 YYREEE (reference sequence). V lost 4 bases to trimming and J lost 4 bases, with 20 bases between them. DNA for the CDR3: TGTGCCAGCAGCCACCCCACAGGGCCCGGGGGCTATGGCTACACCTTC. Translated, it gives CASSHPTGPGGYGYTF.

The chain recombines TRBV20-1 with TRBJ1-1; unclear D gene. CDR1 is DFQATT, CDR2 SNEGSKA, per germline (reference sequence). This CDR3 region has 14 residues. Trimming removed 3 bases at V and 0 bases at J, with 11 bases between. In DNA form, the CDR3 reads TGCAGTGCTAGTATTCCGGGCATGAACACTGAAGCTTTCTTT. Encoded protein: CSASIPGMNTEAFF.

This chain uses TRBV6-5 with TRBJ1-2, with 8 bases aligning to TRBD1. This CDR3 spans 13 amino acids. Germline values: CDR1 MNHEY, CDR2 SVGAGI. V lost 6 bases to trimming and J lost 7 bases; unmatched junction nucleotides: 7. CDR3 DNA sequence: TGTGCCAGCAGGACAGGGACAGGCCTTGGCTACACCTTC. As protein: CASRTGTGLGYTF.

J is TRBJ1-2 and V is TRBV2; D gene uncertain. The germline gives CDR1 SNHLY, CDR2 FYNNEI. The V gene lost 2 bases and the J gene lost 6 bases, with 10 bases spanning the gap. The CDR3 loop spans 13 amino acids. The CDR3 is CASSERELHGYTF. CDR3 nucleotide sequence: TGTGCCAGCAGTGAACGCGAGTTGCATGGCTACACCTTC. Drawing the rest from reference TRBV2 and TRBJ1-2, the complete variable domain is EPEVTQTPSHQVTQMGQEVILRCVPISNHLYFYWYRQILGQKVEFLVSFYNNEISEKSEIFDDQFSVERPDGSNFTLKIRSTKLEDSAMYFCASSERELHGYTFGSGTRLTVV.